The text below deals with one T cell receptor beta chain. Its antigen is undetermined. TCRdb reprocessed the reads with MiXCR, giving one entry per CDR3 protein. Seen here are 200,000 to 250,000 distinct CDR3 sequences, 35% to 40% observed once, and the top ten hold roughly three fifths. The sample comes from a study of T cell repertoires in cytomegalovirus infection. Study-level results: Within the response measured ex vivo, HLA-C-restricted CMV-specific TCR beta clonotypes were dominant.

The sample consisted of CD8+ T cells from cultured PBMCs, taken from culture after CMV antigen stimulation. This TCR came from a human donor in good health (CMV status not recorded). Some clones in this sample may be carry-over from other donors' samples.

The CDR3 coding sequence is TGTGCCACCAGTGATTCGTACGGGAACTACGAGCAGTACTTC. Translated, it gives CATSDSYGNYEQYF. The rearrangement uses TRBV24-1 and TRBJ2-7; D is possibly TRBD2 (5 bases). Trimming removed 2 bases at V and 3 bases at J, with 10 bases between. The CDR3 contains 14 residues. Germline lookup yields CDR1 KGHDR and CDR2 SFDVKD.